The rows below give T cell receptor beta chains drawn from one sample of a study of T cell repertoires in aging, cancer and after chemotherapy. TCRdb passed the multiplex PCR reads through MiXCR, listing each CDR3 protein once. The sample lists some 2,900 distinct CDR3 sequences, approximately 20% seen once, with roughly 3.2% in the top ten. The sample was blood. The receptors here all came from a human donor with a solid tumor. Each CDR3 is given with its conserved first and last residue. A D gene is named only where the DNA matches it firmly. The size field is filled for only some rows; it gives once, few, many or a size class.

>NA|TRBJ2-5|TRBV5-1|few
CASSRSSGSRTLQETQYF
TGCGCCAGCAGCCGGAGCTCAGGGTCGCGGACTCTCCAAGAGACCCAGTACTTC
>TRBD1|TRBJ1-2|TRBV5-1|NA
CASSLDRGRVGYTF
TGCGCCAGCAGCTTGGACAGGGGGCGCGTAGGCTACACCTTC
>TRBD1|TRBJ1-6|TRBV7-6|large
CASSLGGTGANSPLHF
TGTGCCAGCAGCTTAGGAGGGACAGGAGCCAATTCACCCCTCCACTTT
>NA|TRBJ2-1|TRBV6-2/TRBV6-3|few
CASSYSSGVSYNEQFF
TGTGCCAGCAGTTACTCAAGCGGAGTCTCCTACAATGAGCAGTTCTTC
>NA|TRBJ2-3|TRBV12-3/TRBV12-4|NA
CASSISGSMGTDTQYF
TGTGCCAGCAGTATCTCAGGGAGTATGGGCACAGATACGCAGTATTTT
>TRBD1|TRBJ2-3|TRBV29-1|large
CSVCEGATSTDTQYF
TGCAGCGTTTGCGAGGGGGCCACTAGCACAGATACGCAGTATTTT
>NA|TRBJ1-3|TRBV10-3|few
CATRTQSSGNTIYF
TGTGCCACTCGTACCCAGAGTTCTGGAAACACCATATATTTT
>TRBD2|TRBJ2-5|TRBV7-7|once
CASSLGGLDGETQYF
TGTGCTAGCAGCTTAGGGGGACTAGACGGGGAGACCCAGTACTTC
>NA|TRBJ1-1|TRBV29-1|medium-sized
CSGRQTNTEAFF
TGCAGCGGGAGACAGACAAACACTGAAGCTTTCTTT
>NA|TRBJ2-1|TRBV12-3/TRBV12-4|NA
CASSLAMGNEQFF
TGTGCCAGCAGTTTAGCGATGGGGAATGAGCAGTTCTTC
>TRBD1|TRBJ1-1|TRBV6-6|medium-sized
CASSYQGQGATEAFF
TGTGCCAGCAGTTACCAAGGACAGGGGGCCACTGAAGCTTTCTTT
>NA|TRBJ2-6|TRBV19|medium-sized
CASRPEWASGANVLTF
TGTGCCAGCCGCCCCGAGTGGGCCTCGGGGGCCAACGTCCTGACTTTC
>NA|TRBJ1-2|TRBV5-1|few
CASSLVRDDGYTF
TGCGCCAGCAGCTTGGTTAGGGACGATGGCTACACCTTC
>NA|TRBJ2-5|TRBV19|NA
CASSIGGGARETQYF
TGTGCCAGTAGTATAGGAGGGGGGGCGAGAGAGACCCAGTACTTC
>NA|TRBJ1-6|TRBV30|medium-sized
CAWSVRPSANNSPLHF
TGTGCCTGGAGTGTAAGGCCTTCGGCTAATAATTCACCCCTCCACTTT
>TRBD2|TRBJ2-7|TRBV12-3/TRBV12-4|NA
CASSEPLAGLGEQYF
TGTGCCAGCAGTGAACCACTAGCGGGACTAGGCGAGCAGTACTTC
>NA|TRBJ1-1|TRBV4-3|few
CASSQAVSNTEAFF
TGCGCCAGCAGCCAAGCGGTATCGAACACTGAAGCTTTCTTT
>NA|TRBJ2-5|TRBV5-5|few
CASGLGETQYF
TGTGCCAGCGGGCTAGGGGAGACCCAGTACTTC
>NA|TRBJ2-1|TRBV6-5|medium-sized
CASRPDPVVDEQFF
TGTGCCAGCAGACCGGACCCAGTGGTCGATGAGCAGTTCTTC
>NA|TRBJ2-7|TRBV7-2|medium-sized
CASSLEFAARGINEQYF
TGTGCCAGCAGCTTAGAGTTTGCAGCGCGAGGAATCAACGAGCAGTACTTC